The clone carrying this T cell receptor (beta chain) has just a few counts. The record originates from a study of T-cell memory formation after mild COVID-19. Constant-segment-primed 5'RACE gave TCR alpha and TCR beta cDNA libraries with sample barcodes and UMIs. Via MiXCR, TCRdb re-called the 5' RACE reads, giving one row per CDR3 protein. Of approximately 180,000 distinct CDR3 sequences in the sample, about a sixth were seen once. The V gene end was trimmed by 2 bases and the J gene end by 0 bases; junction bases not matched to a gene: 12. The CDR3 is 18 amino acids. CDR1 is LGHNA, CDR2 YSLEER, per germline.

The J gene is TRBJ2-7, the V gene TRBV4-3, with 8 nucleotides matching TRBD2. Specimen: PBMCs or a T cell subset sorted from them (not recorded which). This clonotype was obtained from an adult woman who had mild COVID-19 (a few samples of this study predate the infection). Cell type and time point are not known. CDR3 nucleotides: TGCGCCAGCAGCCAAAGATCCCTTACTAGCGGCCTCTCCTACGAGCAGTACTTC. Its translation is CASSQRSLTSGLSYEQYF.